These T cell receptor beta chains were read from a single sample in a study of T cells in Graves' hyperthyroidism and ophthalmopathy. MiXCR, run by TCRdb on the multiplex PCR reads, gives a single entry per CDR3 protein. The sample has roughly 250,000 distinct CDR3 sequences; about 15% are singletons. The sequenced sample was blood. The receptors were sampled from a woman between 18 and 29 years old with Graves' ophthalmopathy. Both conserved end residues are part of each CDR3. A D gene is named only where the DNA matches it firmly. Not all rows give a size; the values are once, few, many and, for expanded clones, a class.

>many|TRBV6-5|TRBJ2-2|-
CASSYSSNAGELFF
TGTGCCAGCAGTTACTCCTCTAATGCCGGGGAGCTGTTTTTT
>-|TRBV5-4|TRBJ2-1|TRBD2
CASSVDTSGGQNNEQFF
TGTGCCAGCAGCGTTGATACTAGCGGGGGGCAAAACAATGAGCAGTTCTTC
>many|TRBV7-2|TRBJ2-3|-
CASSLGGTGTGGDTQYF
TGTGCCAGCAGCTTAGGGGGGACCGGGACTGGGGGGGATACGCAGTATTTT
>many|TRBV7-9|TRBJ2-2|-
CASSPAAGTRTGELFF
TGTGCCAGCAGCCCCGCGGCCGGGACTCGAACCGGGGAGCTGTTTTTT
>many|TRBV5-1|TRBJ1-5|-
CASSLGGGSNQPQHF
TGCGCCAGCAGCCTCGGGGGGGGGAGCAATCAGCCCCAGCATTTT
>few|TRBV28|TRBJ2-3|-
CASTRRGEGDTQYF
TGTGCCAGCACTCGCCGGGGAGAGGGAGATACGCAGTATTTT
>few|TRBV4-1|TRBJ2-1|TRBD2
CASSHPAAGVGEQFF
TGCGCCAGCAGCCACCCCGCAGCGGGAGTCGGTGAGCAGTTCTTC
>few|TRBV20-1|TRBJ2-5|-
CSVRRSRTLQETQYF
TGCAGTGTTCGAAGATCCAGGACCCTCCAAGAGACCCAGTACTTC
>many|TRBV7-3|TRBJ1-2|-
CASSLNVRGYVLGYTF
TGTGCCAGCAGCTTAAACGTTCGGGGTTATGTTCTTGGCTACACCTTC
>-|TRBV10-1|TRBJ2-1|TRBD2
CASSLEGGDNEQFF
TGCGCCAGCAGCCTAGAGGGAGGGGACAATGAGCAGTTCTTC
>-|TRBV5-8|TRBJ2-7|TRBD1
CASSLLGGQEALEQYF
TGTGCCAGCAGTCTACTTGGTGGACAGGAGGCCCTCGAGCAGTACTTC
>many|TRBV27|TRBJ2-7|TRBD1
CASRGQGVYEQYF
TGTGCCAGCAGAGGACAGGGGGTGTACGAGCAGTACTTC
>many|TRBV3-1|TRBJ2-1|TRBD1
CASSLTGPRYNEQFF
TGTGCCAGCAGCTTGACAGGGCCTAGGTACAATGAGCAGTTCTTC
>many|TRBV30|TRBJ1-5|-
CAWSGGQGDQPQHF
TGTGCCTGGAGTGGTGGTCAGGGCGATCAGCCCCAGCATTTT
>many|TRBV11-2|TRBJ2-5|-
CASSLDSQETQYF
TGTGCCAGCAGCTTAGATTCTCAAGAGACCCAGTACTTC
>many|TRBV12-3/TRBV12-4|TRBJ2-7|-
CASSFRDHEQYF
TGTGCCAGCAGTTTCCGAGACCACGAGCAGTACTTC
>-|TRBV19|TRBJ1-2|-
CASTRTANYGYTF
TGTGCCAGTACCCGGACAGCGAACTATGGCTACACCTTC
>few|TRBV6-2/TRBV6-3|TRBJ1-2|-
CASRKGPTGGYTF
TGTGCCAGCAGAAAAGGACCCACTGGGGGCTACACCTTC
>many|TRBV11-2|TRBJ2-2|-
CASIQRYLGTGELFF
TGTGCCAGCATTCAGCGCTACCTGGGTACCGGGGAGCTGTTTTTT
>many|TRBV7-9|TRBJ2-7|-
CASSHSDSHYEQYF
TGTGCCAGCAGCCACTCGGACAGTCACTACGAGCAGTACTTC
>many|TRBV20-1|TRBJ1-3|-
CSAGRDNSGNTIYF
TGCAGTGCGGGCCGGGACAACTCTGGAAACACCATATATTTT
>many|TRBV20-1|TRBJ2-1|-
CSAREGYNEQFF
TGCAGTGCTAGAGAGGGATACAATGAGCAGTTCTTC
>-|TRBV20-1|TRBJ2-3|TRBD2
CSARDPAGGGTDTQYF
TGCAGTGCTAGAGATCCGGCGGGGGGCGGCACAGATACGCAGTATTTT
>many|TRBV15|TRBJ2-7|-
CATSRGIDRSSYEQYF
TGTGCCACCAGCAGAGGGATAGACAGGAGCTCCTACGAGCAGTACTTC
>many|TRBV6-1|TRBJ1-3|-
CASSSASIFSGNTIYF
TGTGCCAGCAGCTCTGCCTCCATTTTCTCTGGAAACACCATATATTTT
>many|TRBV5-1|TRBJ2-1|-
CASSPREQGDEQFF
TGCGCCAGCAGCCCTCGGGAGCAGGGTGATGAGCAGTTCTTC
>many|TRBV5-1|TRBJ1-1|TRBD1
CASSQDRVQNTEAFF
TGCGCCAGCAGCCAGGACAGGGTTCAGAACACTGAAGCTTTCTTT
>many|TRBV2|TRBJ1-5|TRBD1
CASTGQQNQPQHF
TGTGCCAGCACGGGACAGCAGAATCAGCCCCAGCATTTT
>many|TRBV6-5|TRBJ1-1|-
CASSYSPGNTEAFF
TGTGCCAGCAGTTACTCCCCAGGGAACACTGAAGCTTTCTTT
>many|TRBV19|TRBJ1-1|-
CASSPRTGRANTEAFF
TGTGCCAGTAGTCCTCGGACGGGCCGGGCGAACACTGAAGCTTTCTTT
>many|TRBV7-2|TRBJ1-2|TRBD1
CASSRTGGVEGYTF
TGTGCCAGCAGCCGGACAGGGGGTGTTGAAGGCTACACCTTC
>-|TRBV28|TRBJ1-5|TRBD1
CASSSTGFHSNQPQHF
TGTGCCAGCAGTTCGACAGGGTTCCATAGCAATCAGCCCCAGCATTTT
>many|TRBV12-3/TRBV12-4|TRBJ2-1|TRBD2
CATTSEREWGEQFF
TGTGCCACCACATCAGAGCGGGAATGGGGTGAGCAGTTCTTC
>many|TRBV29-1|TRBJ1-1|-
CSHKTGREAFF
TGCAGCCATAAGACAGGCCGTGAAGCTTTCTTT
>many|TRBV9|TRBJ2-1|TRBD2
CASSVLGEGHNEQFF
TGTGCCAGCAGCGTACTGGGGGAGGGCCACAATGAGCAGTTCTTC
>many|TRBV19|TRBJ2-3|-
CASSIVGEDTQYF
TGTGCCAGTAGTATCGTGGGGGAGGATACGCAGTATTTT
>many|TRBV11-2|TRBJ2-1|TRBD2
CASSLGLADNEQFF
TGTGCCAGCAGCTTGGGACTAGCGGACAATGAGCAGTTCTTC
>many|TRBV3-1|TRBJ2-1|TRBD2
CASSQVGGTSGGNEQFF
TGTGCCAGCAGCCAGGTCGGCGGGACTAGCGGTGGGAATGAGCAGTTCTTC
>many|TRBV11-2|TRBJ2-1|-
CASSLAGPNNEQFF
TGTGCCAGCAGCTTGGCGGGGCCGAACAATGAGCAGTTCTTC
>-|TRBV24-1|TRBJ2-3|-
CATSDWTASTDTQYF
TGTGCCACCAGTGATTGGACAGCTAGCACAGATACGCAGTATTTT
>-|TRBV20-1|TRBJ2-2|TRBD2
CSARPPGALAGGPPGELFF
TGCAGTGCTAGGCCCCCAGGGGCACTAGCGGGAGGGCCCCCCGGGGAGCTGTTTTTT
>many|TRBV24-1|TRBJ2-2|-
CATSSRDLGELFF
TGTGCCACCAGTAGTAGGGACCTTGGGGAGCTGTTTTTT
>many|TRBV7-2|TRBJ2-3|TRBD2
CASTLSGTSTDTQYF
TGTGCCAGCACCCTTAGCGGGACTAGCACAGATACGCAGTATTTT
>many|TRBV27|TRBJ1-2|-
CASSSSGVGGYTF
TGTGCCAGCAGTTCGTCAGGGGTCGGTGGCTACACCTTC
>-|TRBV19|TRBJ1-1|TRBD1
CASSMGQGDGLTEAFF
TGTGCCAGTAGTATGGGACAGGGGGATGGTTTAACTGAAGCTTTCTTT
>many|TRBV5-1|TRBJ2-6|-
CASSLDPGANVLTF
TGCGCCAGCAGCTTGGATCCTGGGGCCAACGTCCTGACTTTC
>many|TRBV5-1|TRBJ1-2|-
CASSLSRGSGYGYTF
TGCGCCAGCAGCTTGTCGAGAGGGTCCGGCTATGGCTACACCTTC